This paragraph covers one T cell receptor beta chain sequence. Its antigen is currently unknown. 60 Vbeta and 13 Jbeta primers were used in PCR. In the original analysis: In a later analysis, about 11 million of 75 million to 90 million unique beta chains occurred in at least two donors. Sequenced by immunoSEQ multiplex PCR; TCRdb stores in-frame clones only, minus some. The DNA was the basis for D and trimming; V, J and clone size are from that table. The repertoire consists of nearly 95,000 clones, with just under 80% occurring once and the leading ten covering about 3.8%. The data were obtained in a study of cytomegalovirus exposure and HLA in healthy donors. General study points: Under in vitro conditions, a few CMV-associated chains were confirmed as specific for CMV antigens.

This CDR3 is 17 amino acids long. Germline values: CDR1 KGHSH, CDR2 LQKENI. After removal of 3 bases from V and 4 bases from J, the junction contained 11 bases not matched to a gene. The receptor was derived from a woman aged 35 to 49 in good health and CMV-seronegative. The sample comprised PBMCs. V usage is TRBV18 and J usage is TRBJ2-5; 10 nucleotides agree with TRBD1. CDR3 sequence: CASSPVVMGQGRETQYF. CDR3 DNA sequence: TGTGCCAGCTCACCGGTGGTGATGGGACAGGGGAGAGAGACCCAGTACTTC. The variable domain in full, with the rest retrieved from reference TRBV18 and TRBJ2-5, is NAGVMQNPRHLVRRRGQEARLRCSPMKGHSHVYWYRQLPEEGLKFMVYLQKENIIDESGMPKERFSAEFPKEGPSILRIQQVVRGDSAAYFCASSPVVMGQGRETQYFGPGTRLLVL.